The 5 T cell receptor beta chains below all came from one sample that was sequenced in a study of blood T cell repertoires in COVID-19. Some clones are missing from TCRdb's copy, which holds only in-frame ones; the method was immunoSEQ multiplex PCR. The data show some 240,000 clones, with approximately 89% seen just once and over 3% held by the top ten. Sequencing was carried out using PBMCs or T cells enriched from blood (not recorded which). Receptors were obtained from a woman in her thirties or forties who had been exposed to COVID-19.

The chain couples TRBV5-5 to TRBJ1-2; TRBD1 matches at 8 bases. CDR1 and CDR2 from the germline V gene are SGHKS and YYEKEE (reference sequence). Losses at the gene ends were 1 base for V and 6 bases for J; bases not matched to a gene: 5. The CDR3 contains 14 residues. CDR3 loop: CASSLSGGTDGYTF. In nucleotides, the CDR3 is TGTGCCAGCAGCTTGTCAGGGGGCACGGATGGCTACACCTTC.

The V call is TRBV7-3, the J call TRBJ2-3, with a weak D call TRBD1 (6 bases). The CDR3 has 14 residues. Germline CDR1 reads SGHTA; CDR2 reads FQGTGA. Trimming removed 4 bases at V and 2 bases at J, with 10 bases between. The chain's CDR3 is CASSSGQLTDTQYF. As DNA, the CDR3 is TGTGCCAGCAGCTCCGGACAGCTCACAGATACGCAGTATTTT.

This clone has only one observation. The rearrangement joins TRBV3-1 (or the pseudogene TRBV3-2) to TRBJ2-1; 9 bases are shared with TRBD2. Germline-derived CDR1 and CDR2 are LGHDT and YNNKEL (reference sequence). The V and J ends lost 10 bases and 8 bases, in that order; junction bases with no gene match: 9. The CDR3 length is 13 residues. For the CDR3, the DNA is TGTGCCACACGGCGGGAGGGCGTCGATGAGCAGTTCTTC. Amino acids: CATRREGVDEQFF.

Of note for this clone: One end of the junction varies from germline; a read error may be responsible. This sequence joins TRBV28 and TRBJ1-4; perhaps TRBD1 as D (6 bases). Germline CDR1 MDHEN, CDR2 SYDVKM. This CDR3 region has 17 residues. The CDR3 bases are TGTGCCAGCGGTTTCCCAGGACAGTCAAAAATTAATGAAAAACTGTTTTTT. It translates to CASGFPGQSKINEKLFF. Full variable domain (missing parts from reference TRBV28 and TRBJ1-4): DVKVTQSSRYLVKRTGEKVFLECVQDMDHENMFWYRQDPGLGLRLIYFSYDVKMKEKGDIPEGYSVSREKKERFSLILESASTNQTSMYLCASGFPGQSKINEKLFFGSGTQLSVL.

J is TRBJ1-5 and V is TRBV6-2 or TRBV6-3; the D gene is possibly TRBD1 (6 bases). The CDR3 runs to 16 residues. CDR1 is MNHEY and CDR2 is SVGEGT in the germline V gene. Trimming shortened V by 5 bases and J by 3 bases, and 17 bases separated the two germline ends. The CDR3 sequence is CASSHRGGAANQPQHF. DNA for the CDR3: TGTGCCAGCAGTCACCGGGGGGGGGCGGCCAATCAGCCCCAGCATTTT.